Listed below are T cell receptor beta chains from one sample, sequenced in a study of T cells in Graves' hyperthyroidism and ophthalmopathy. Each CDR3 protein gets one entry after TCRdb re-called the multiplex PCR reads with MiXCR. Of more than 500,000 distinct CDR3 sequences in the sample, about 17% were seen once. Source material: blood. The receptors here all came from a woman aged 30 to 39 with Graves' hyperthyroidism. Both conserved end residues are part of each CDR3. A D gene is named only where the DNA matches it firmly. Not all rows give a size; the values are once, few, many and, for expanded clones, a class.

clone size,V gene,D gene,J gene,CDR3 DNA,CDR3 protein
.,TRBV18,.,TRBJ1-1,TGTGCCGGCTCACCTGGGGGGACCACTGAAGCTTTCTTT,CAGSPGGTTEAFF
many,TRBV7-9,.,TRBJ2-1,TGTGCCAGCAGCCCGCCGACTGGGGGTTACAATGAGCAGTTCTTC,CASSPPTGGYNEQFF
.,TRBV3-1,TRBD2,TRBJ2-2,TGTGCCAGCAGCCATTTAGCGGGCACCGGGGAGCTGTTTTTT,CASSHLAGTGELFF
.,TRBV10-3,.,TRBJ1-1,TGTGCCATCAGTTGGGACACTGAAGCTTTCTTT,CAISWDTEAFF
.,TRBV3-1,TRBD2,TRBJ2-1,TGTGCCAGCAGCCAGGACGGACTAGCGGGAGGGGATGAGCAGTTCTTC,CASSQDGLAGGDEQFF
.,TRBV5-6,TRBD2,TRBJ2-2,TGTGCCAGCAGCGAGTTCCTAGCGGGAGCGGCCGGGGAGCTGTTTTTT,CASSEFLAGAAGELFF
.,TRBV4-1,.,TRBJ2-7,TGCGCCAGCAGCCAAGAAAAGAATTACGAGCAGTACTTC,CASSQEKNYEQYF
.,TRBV7-2,.,TRBJ1-1,TGTGCCAGCAGCTCCTCTGGGATTTCGCTTTGGGCTTTCTTT,CASSSSGISLWAFF
many,TRBV7-3,.,TRBJ2-3,TGTGCCAGCAGCTTACTAGGAAGGACAGATACGCAGTATTTT,CASSLLGRTDTQYF
.,TRBV6-1,TRBD1,TRBJ1-5,TGTGCCAGCAAGACAGGGGATAGCAATCAGCCCCAGCATTTT,CASKTGDSNQPQHF
.,TRBV30,.,TRBJ2-7,TGTGGGATCGGGCAGGGTGGGTACGAGCAGTACTTC,CGIGQGGYEQYF
many,TRBV2,.,TRBJ1-2,TGTGCCAGCAGTGAACCCGGGACGGACTATGGCTACACCTTC,CASSEPGTDYGYTF
many,TRBV3-1,.,TRBJ1-1,TGTGCCAGCAGCCAAGATGGATTTGGGGCAAACACTGAAGCTTTCTTT,CASSQDGFGANTEAFF
many,TRBV6-6,TRBD1,TRBJ1-5,TGTGCCAGCAGTTACTCGGGACAGGGTGACCAGCCCCAGCATTTT,CASSYSGQGDQPQHF
many,TRBV6-2/TRBV6-3,.,TRBJ1-5,TGTGCCAGCAGTTTCGCAGGTCAGCCCCAGCATTTT,CASSFAGQPQHF
many,TRBV28,TRBD1,TRBJ1-6,TGTGCCAGCAGTTCGACAGGGGGCGGTGTCTCCTATAATTCACCCCTCCACTTT,CASSSTGGGVSYNSPLHF
.,TRBV12-3/TRBV12-4,.,TRBJ2-2,TGTGCCAGCAGTTTGGGTATCGGGGAGCTGTTTTTT,CASSLGIGELFF
.,TRBV20-1,.,TRBJ2-3,TGCAGTGCTACGGGAGGGGGCCCGAAGGATACGCAGTATTTT,CSATGGGPKDTQYF
many,TRBV7-3,TRBD2,TRBJ2-7,TGTGCCAGCAGCCTTAGCGGGCGGAGCTCCTACGAGCAGTACTTC,CASSLSGRSSYEQYF
.,TRBV7-2,TRBD2,TRBJ2-5,TGTGCCAGCAGCTTAATAGGGACTAGGCAAGAGACCCAGTACTTC,CASSLIGTRQETQYF
.,TRBV5-8,.,TRBJ1-1,TGTGCCAGCAGCTTGGAGGGCAGGGTAACGAACACTGAAGCTTTCTTT,CASSLEGRVTNTEAFF
many,TRBV5-1,.,TRBJ2-2,TGCGCCAGCAGCTCGGACAGCGGCACCGGGGAGCTGTTTTTT,CASSSDSGTGELFF